This T cell receptor beta chain was sequenced in a study of blood T cell repertoires in COVID-19. Clones were sequenced by immunoSEQ multiplex PCR, and TCRdb holds only the in-frame ones, with some missing. The table lists 250,000 to 300,000 clones, over 75% of them singletons. Individuals aged roughly 18 to 90 years were recruited from around 22 US areas. The CDR3 spans 14 residues. Trimming removed 6 bases from V and 0 bases from J, with 9 bases in between. The germline CDR1 and CDR2 sequences are KGHSH and LQKENI. The sequence came from a woman between 25 and 40 years old who had recovered from COVID-19. The sequencing input was PBMCs or T cells enriched from blood (not recorded which). The chain links TRBV18 to TRBJ2-4; no clear D. In DNA form, the CDR3 reads TGTGCCAGCTCTCCTACCTTAGCCAAAAACATTCAGTACTTC. It encodes CASSPTLAKNIQYF.